This T cell receptor beta chain emerged from a study of cytomegalovirus exposure and HLA in healthy donors. Both 60 Vbeta primers and 13 Jbeta primers went into the PCR. The repertoire was sequenced with immunoSEQ multiplex PCR; TCRdb's copy has only in-frame clones and lacks some. The sample comprises 76,000 or so clones, more than 65% of which are singletons, and about 15% rests with the top ten. V lost 3 bases and J lost 3, with 11 bases in between. CDR3 length: 13 amino acids. Looked up from germline, CDR1 is GTSNPN and CDR2 is SVGIG (reference sequence). The sequence derives from a woman between 35 and 50 years old in good health and CMV-seropositive. This chain joins TRBV30 and TRBJ1-1; D is possibly TRBD1 (5 bases). Sequenced: PBMCs. The DNA of the CDR3 is TGTGCCTGGAGGAGCCAGGGATACACTGAAGCTTTCTTT. Its translation is CAWRSQGYTEAFF.